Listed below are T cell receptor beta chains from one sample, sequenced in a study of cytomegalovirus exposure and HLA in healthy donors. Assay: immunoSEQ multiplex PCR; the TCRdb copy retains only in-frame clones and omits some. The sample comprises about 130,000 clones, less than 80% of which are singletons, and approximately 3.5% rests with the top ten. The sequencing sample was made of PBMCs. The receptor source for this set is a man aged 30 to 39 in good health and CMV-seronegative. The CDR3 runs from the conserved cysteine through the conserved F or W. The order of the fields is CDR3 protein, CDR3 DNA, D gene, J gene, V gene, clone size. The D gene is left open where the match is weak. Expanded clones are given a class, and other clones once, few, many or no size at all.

cdr3_aa: CASSKGLVLAKNIQYF; cdr3_nt: TGTGCCAGTAGTAAGGGACTGGTCCTAGCCAAAAACATTCAGTACTTC; d_call: .; j_call: TRBJ2-4; v_call: TRBV19; clone_size: .
cdr3_aa: CSVGWKEGPHYGYTF; cdr3_nt: TGCAGCGTTGGGTGGAAGGAGGGCCCTCACTATGGCTACACCTTC; d_call: .; j_call: TRBJ1-2; v_call: TRBV29-1; clone_size: .
cdr3_aa: CASSYGTGVLYEQYF; cdr3_nt: TGTGCCAGCAGTTACGGGACGGGGGTACTCTACGAGCAGTACTTC; d_call: .; j_call: TRBJ2-7; v_call: TRBV6-5; clone_size: once
cdr3_aa: CASSQDLGQGAKNYGYTF; cdr3_nt: TGTGCCAGCAGCCAAGATTTGGGACAGGGAGCAAAGAACTATGGCTACACCTTC; d_call: TRBD1; j_call: TRBJ1-2; v_call: TRBV4-2; clone_size: .
cdr3_aa: CASSEAPGQGDEQYF; cdr3_nt: TGTGCCAGCAGTGAAGCCCCGGGACAGGGGGACGAGCAGTACTTC; d_call: TRBD1; j_call: TRBJ2-7; v_call: TRBV6-1; clone_size: .
cdr3_aa: CASSRDRSNTEAFF; cdr3_nt: TGTGCCAGCAGTCGGGACAGATCGAACACTGAAGCTTTCTTT; d_call: TRBD1; j_call: TRBJ1-1; v_call: TRBV2; clone_size: .
cdr3_aa: CASSLLQDSPYEQYF; cdr3_nt: TGTGCCAGCAGCTTGCTACAAGACAGCCCCTACGAGCAGTACTTC; d_call: .; j_call: TRBJ2-7; v_call: TRBV5-6; clone_size: once
cdr3_aa: CATSRDRSPYNQPQHF; cdr3_nt: TGTGCCACCAGCAGAGATCGTAGTCCATACAATCAGCCCCAGCATTTT; d_call: .; j_call: TRBJ1-5; v_call: TRBV15; clone_size: few
cdr3_aa: CASRPGQAYEQYF; cdr3_nt: TGTGCCAGCAGGCCGGGACAGGCCTACGAGCAGTACTTC; d_call: TRBD1; j_call: TRBJ2-7; v_call: TRBV7-8; clone_size: .
cdr3_aa: CASGRLAEQFF; cdr3_nt: TGTGCCAGCGGACGACTAGCGGAGCAGTTCTTC; d_call: TRBD2; j_call: TRBJ2-1; v_call: TRBV27; clone_size: .
cdr3_aa: CASKRGGRDGYTF; cdr3_nt: TGTGCCAGCAAGAGGGGGGGGAGGGATGGCTACACCTTC; d_call: .; j_call: TRBJ1-2; v_call: TRBV6-5; clone_size: .
cdr3_aa: CASSPEKQGVEAFF; cdr3_nt: TGCGCCAGCAGCCCAGAGAAACAGGGGGTTGAAGCTTTCTTT; d_call: TRBD1; j_call: TRBJ1-1; v_call: TRBV5-1; clone_size: .
cdr3_aa: CASSAGSTNEKLFF; cdr3_nt: TGTGCCAGCAGCGCAGGGTCAACTAATGAAAAACTGTTTTTT; d_call: .; j_call: TRBJ1-4; v_call: TRBV9; clone_size: .
cdr3_aa: CASSLRRQGGTEAFF; cdr3_nt: TGTGCCAGCAGTTTACGAAGACAGGGAGGCACTGAAGCTTTCTTT; d_call: TRBD1; j_call: TRBJ1-1; v_call: TRBV27; clone_size: .
cdr3_aa: CASSQMGQGAYEQYF; cdr3_nt: TGTGCCAGCAGCCAGATGGGACAGGGGGCATACGAGCAGTACTTC; d_call: TRBD1; j_call: TRBJ2-7; v_call: TRBV4-2; clone_size: .
cdr3_aa: CASSQEEGGMAETQYF; cdr3_nt: TGCGCCAGCAGCCAAGAAGAAGGCGGGATGGCGGAGACCCAGTACTTC; d_call: .; j_call: TRBJ2-5; v_call: TRBV4-1; clone_size: once
cdr3_aa: CSSGEGDEQYF; cdr3_nt: TGCAGCTCCGGGGAGGGGGACGAGCAGTACTTC; d_call: .; j_call: TRBJ2-7; v_call: TRBV29-1; clone_size: .
cdr3_aa: CASSIQGQGDSYEQYF; cdr3_nt: TGTGCCAGCAGCATACAGGGACAGGGGGACTCCTACGAGCAGTACTTC; d_call: TRBD1; j_call: TRBJ2-7; v_call: TRBV7-9; clone_size: .
cdr3_aa: CASSLFLGGTNTGELFF; cdr3_nt: TGCGCCAGCAGCTTGTTTTTGGGGGGTACGAACACCGGGGAGCTGTTTTTT; d_call: .; j_call: TRBJ2-2; v_call: TRBV5-1; clone_size: .
cdr3_aa: CASSPTGGNQPQHF; cdr3_nt: TGTGCCAGCAGTCCGACAGGGGGCAATCAGCCCCAGCATTTT; d_call: TRBD1; j_call: TRBJ1-5; v_call: TRBV11-2; clone_size: .
cdr3_aa: CSSSSNLGTGYGYTF; cdr3_nt: TGTTCCAGCAGCTCCAATTTAGGGACAGGCTATGGCTACACCTTC; d_call: TRBD1; j_call: TRBJ1-2; v_call: TRBV7-9; clone_size: .
cdr3_aa: CASRRGTANTEAFF; cdr3_nt: TGTGCCAGCAGACGAGGGACAGCCAACACTGAAGCTTTCTTT; d_call: TRBD1; j_call: TRBJ1-1; v_call: TRBV6-5; clone_size: .
cdr3_aa: CATQGETSGGEQFF; cdr3_nt: TGCGCCACCCAGGGGGAAACATCCGGAGGGGAGCAGTTCTTC; d_call: .; j_call: TRBJ2-1; v_call: TRBV5-1; clone_size: .
cdr3_aa: CASSLARGAPQHF; cdr3_nt: TGTGCCAGCAGCTTAGCGCGGGGGGCGCCCCAGCATTTT; d_call: .; j_call: TRBJ1-5; v_call: TRBV7-2; clone_size: .
cdr3_aa: CASSINQGDSYNEQFF; cdr3_nt: TGTGCCAGCAGTATAAATCAGGGGGACTCCTACAATGAGCAGTTCTTC; d_call: TRBD1; j_call: TRBJ2-1; v_call: TRBV27; clone_size: .
cdr3_aa: CASSPGGAFNYGYTF; cdr3_nt: TGTGCCAGCAGCCCCGGGGGGGCCTTTAACTATGGCTACACCTTC; d_call: .; j_call: TRBJ1-2; v_call: TRBV5-4; clone_size: .
cdr3_aa: CASSQAGQGVEEQYF; cdr3_nt: TGCGCCAGCAGCCAAGCGGGACAGGGAGTAGAAGAGCAGTACTTC; d_call: TRBD1; j_call: TRBJ2-7; v_call: TRBV4-1; clone_size: few
cdr3_aa: CASSEWGDPGGGTEAFF; cdr3_nt: TGTGCCAGCAGTGAATGGGGGGACCCAGGGGGCGGCACTGAAGCTTTCTTT; d_call: TRBD1; j_call: TRBJ1-1; v_call: TRBV25-1; clone_size: .
cdr3_aa: CSATGETQYF; cdr3_nt: TGCAGTGCTACGGGGGAGACCCAGTACTTC; d_call: .; j_call: TRBJ2-5; v_call: TRBV20-1; clone_size: .